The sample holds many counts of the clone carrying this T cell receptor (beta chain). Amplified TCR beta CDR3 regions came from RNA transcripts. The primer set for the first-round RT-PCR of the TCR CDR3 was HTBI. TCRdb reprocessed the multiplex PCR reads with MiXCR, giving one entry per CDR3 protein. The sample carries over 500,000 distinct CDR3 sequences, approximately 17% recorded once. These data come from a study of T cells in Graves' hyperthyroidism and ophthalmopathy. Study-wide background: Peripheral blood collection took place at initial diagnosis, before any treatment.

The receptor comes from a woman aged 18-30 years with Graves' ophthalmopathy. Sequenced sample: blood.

In nucleotides, the CDR3 is TGTGCCAGCAGTGAATTGGTCGTCCGGGAGACCCAGTACTTC. It codes for CASSELVVRETQYF. This rearrangement joins TRBV2 to TRBJ2-5; unclear D gene. V was trimmed by 2 bases and J by 5 bases, leaving 12 bases between them. Germline lookup yields CDR1 SNHLY and CDR2 FYNNEI. This CDR3 contains 14 residues.